This T cell receptor beta chain came from a study of human T cells and chemical hapten exposure. Study-wide results and limits: DPC sensitization produced no change in TCRs with frequency above 1 in 1000.

Time point of the sample: pre-sensitization, week 0. Treatment in this sample: therapeutic diphenylcyclopropenone sensitization with weekly scalp DPC. This clonotype was found many times. The antigen remains unidentified. V was clipped by 3 bases and J by 5 bases, with 19 bases between them. CDR1 is MDHEN and CDR2 is SYDVKM in the germline V gene. This CDR3 comprises 16 residues. In TCRdb, the RACE reads were re-called with MiXCR into one record per CDR3 protein. The sample lists 90,000 or so distinct CDR3 sequences, roughly 8.5% occurring once. The material was whole blood, obtained in connection with sensitization to the hapten diphenylcyclopropenone (DPC). The TCR sequence derives from a middle-aged man with alopecia areata. Some clones in this sample may be carry-over from other donors' samples. J is TRBJ2-5 and V is TRBV28; TRBD2 is a possible D gene (6 bases). The DNA of the CDR3 is TGTGCCAGCAGTTTCCCCTCCGGCCCGGAGGGGGAGACCCAGTACTTC. This encodes CASSFPSGPEGETQYF. Complete variable domain (other parts from reference TRBV28 and TRBJ2-5): DVKVTQSSRYLVKRTGEKVFLECVQDMDHENMFWYRQDPGLGLRLIYFSYDVKMKEKGDIPEGYSVSREKKERFSLILESASTNQTSMYLCASSFPSGPEGETQYFGPGTRLLVL.